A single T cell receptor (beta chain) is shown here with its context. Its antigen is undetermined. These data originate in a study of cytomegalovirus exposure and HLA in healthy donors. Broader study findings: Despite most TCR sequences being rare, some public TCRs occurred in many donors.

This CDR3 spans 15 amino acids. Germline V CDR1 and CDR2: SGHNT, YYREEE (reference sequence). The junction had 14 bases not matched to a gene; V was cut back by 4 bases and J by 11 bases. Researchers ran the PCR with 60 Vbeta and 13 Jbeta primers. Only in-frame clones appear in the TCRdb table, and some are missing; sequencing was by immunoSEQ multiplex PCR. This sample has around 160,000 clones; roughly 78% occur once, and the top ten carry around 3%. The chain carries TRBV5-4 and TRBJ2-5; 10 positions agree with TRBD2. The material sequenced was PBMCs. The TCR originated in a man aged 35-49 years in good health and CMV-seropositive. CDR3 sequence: CASSRSAGGFEGQYF. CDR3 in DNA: TGTGCCAGCAGCCGTTCAGCGGGAGGGTTTGAGGGGCAGTACTTC.